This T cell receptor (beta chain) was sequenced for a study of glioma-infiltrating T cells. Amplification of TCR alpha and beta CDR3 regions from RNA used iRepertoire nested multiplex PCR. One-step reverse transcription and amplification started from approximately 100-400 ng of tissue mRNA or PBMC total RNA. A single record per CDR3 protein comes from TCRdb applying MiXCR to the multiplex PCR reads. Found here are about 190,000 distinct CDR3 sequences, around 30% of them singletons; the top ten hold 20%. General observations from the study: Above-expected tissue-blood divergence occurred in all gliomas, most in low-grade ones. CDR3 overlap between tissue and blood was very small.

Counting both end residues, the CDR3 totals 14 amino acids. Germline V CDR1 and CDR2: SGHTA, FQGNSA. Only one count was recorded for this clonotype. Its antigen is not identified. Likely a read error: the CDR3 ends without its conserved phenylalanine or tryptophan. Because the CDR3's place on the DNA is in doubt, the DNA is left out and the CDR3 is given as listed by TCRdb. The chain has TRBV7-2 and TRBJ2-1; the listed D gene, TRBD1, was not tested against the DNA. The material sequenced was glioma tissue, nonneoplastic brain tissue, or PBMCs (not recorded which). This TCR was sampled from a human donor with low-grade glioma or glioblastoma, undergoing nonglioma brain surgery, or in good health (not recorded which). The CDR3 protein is CASISPAGDNEHFL.